Listed here are 11 T cell receptor beta chains from one sample, sequenced in a study of Ad26.COV2.S vaccination and SARS-CoV-2 variants. Treatment given: about 20 received Ad26.COV2.S at low or high dose, single or two shots; 5 received placebo; per-sample allocation not given. Sampling was done on day 63 after the first vaccine or placebo injection. Measured with immunoSEQ multiplex PCR; TCRdb has only the in-frame clones, and not every one. The sample has about 320,000 clones, 85% to 90% seen once. The material sequenced was peripheral blood, taken in a trial of Ad26.COV2.S vaccine versus placebo. Every receptor here comes from a person aged 18-65 years who received the Ad26.COV2.S COVID-19 vaccine or a placebo.

This clone has only one observation. The V call is TRBV7-2, the J call TRBJ2-3, with 9 bases fitting TRBD1. Germline V CDR1 and CDR2: SGHTA, FQGNSA. V lost 8 bases to trimming and J lost 3 bases; unmatched junction nucleotides: 3. There are 13 residues in the CDR3. CDR3 amino acids: CASWGQGTDTQYF. For the CDR3, the DNA is TGTGCCAGCTGGGGACAGGGAACAGATACGCAGTATTTT.

This clone was counted a single time. The J gene is TRBJ1-2, the V gene TRBV19; D not resolved. In germline, CDR1 is LNHDA, CDR2 SQIVND (reference sequence). This CDR3 has 11 residues. Trimming left V 5 bases short and J 8 bases short, with 9 bases between. CDR3 DNA sequence: TGTGCCAGTAGTGCCGATGGGGGCTACACCTTC. Protein sequence: CASSADGGYTF.

The J gene is TRBJ2-3, the V gene TRBV11-2, with TRBD1 identical over 8 bases. Trimming cost V 5 bases and J 4 bases; bases outside gene matches: 14. CDR1 and CDR2 (germline): SGHAT, FQNNGV. This CDR3 spans 17 amino acids. The CDR3 loop reads CASSPSVGQGAPDTQYF. The CDR3 DNA reads TGTGCCAGCAGCCCCAGCGTAGGGCAGGGGGCCCCAGATACGCAGTATTTT. Supplemented by reference TRBV11-2 and TRBJ2-3, the full variable domain reads EAGVAQSPRYKIIEKRQSVAFWCNPISGHATLYWYQQILGQGPKLLIQFQNNGVVDDSQLPKDRFSAERLKGVDSTLKIQPAKLEDSAVYLCASSPSVGQGAPDTQYFGPGTRLTVL.

The V and J genes are TRBV19 and TRBJ1-2; D is uncertain. Trimming removed 9 bases from V and 2 bases from J, with 19 bases in between. This CDR3 has 15 amino acids. From germline, CDR1 is LNHDA and CDR2 SQIVND (reference sequence). The CDR3 loop is CASLPGNRVNYGYTF. In DNA, the CDR3 is TGTGCCAGCCTACCTGGCAATAGAGTAAACTATGGCTACACCTTC. The full variable domain, its missing parts supplied by reference TRBV19 and TRBJ1-2, is DGGITQSPKYLFRKEGQNVTLSCEQNLNHDAMYWYRQDPGQGLRLIYYSQIVNDFQKGDIAEGYSVSREKKESFPLTVTSAQKNPTAFYLCASLPGNRVNYGYTFGSGTRLTVV.

In DNA form, the CDR3 reads TGTGCCTGGAGTGTTGGGGACCGCAATCAGCCCCAGCATTTT. The encoded protein is CAWSVGDRNQPQHF. This rearrangement joins TRBV30 to TRBJ1-5, with a possible D match to TRBD1 (5 bases). The germline CDR1 and CDR2 sequences are GTSNPN and SVGIG (reference sequence). The CDR3 spans 14 residues. Trimming took off 0 bases at V and 2 bases at J, with 8 bases between the two ends.

J is TRBJ2-4 and V is TRBV27; TRBD1 agrees at 9 bases. Germline CDR1 and CDR2: MNHEY and SMNVEV (reference sequence). With V trimmed by 3 bases and J by 5 bases, 2 bases remained unmatched. The CDR3 contains 14 residues. The CDR3 is CASSLGQGENIQYF. CDR3 DNA: TGTGCCAGCAGTTTGGGACAGGGCGAAAACATTCAGTACTTC.

The V and J genes are TRBV6-5 and TRBJ2-7, with TRBD1 as a possible D gene (6 bases). Germline values: CDR1 MNHEY, CDR2 SVGAGI. CDR3 length: 16 residues. The V gene lost 0 bases and the J gene lost 5 bases, with 17 bases spanning the gap. For the CDR3, the DNA is TGTGCCAGCAGTTACTCGAGGGGGAAGGGAATCCACGAGCAGTACTTC. Protein product: CASSYSRGKGIHEQYF.

The rearrangement links TRBV19 to TRBJ1-1; 8 nucleotides match TRBD1. The germline CDR1 and CDR2 sequences are LNHDA and SQIVND (reference sequence). Trimming took 5 bases from V and 7 from J; bases not matched to a gene: 9. This CDR3 comprises 14 residues. CDR3 nucleotides: TGTGCCAGTAGTTCAGGGGGCCCCCAGAATGAAGCTTTCTTT. This codes for CASSSGGPQNEAFF.

The V gene is TRBV4-3, the J gene TRBJ1-5, with a possible D match to TRBD1 (5 bases). Looked up from germline, CDR1 is LGHNA and CDR2 is YSLEER. V was clipped by 0 bases and J by 7 bases, with 7 bases between them. The CDR3 sequence is 13 residues long. CDR3 DNA: TGCGCCAGCAGCCAAGACAGGGAACAGCCCCAGCATTTT. This sequence encodes CASSQDREQPQHF.

V usage is TRBV4-3 and J usage is TRBJ1-3; D uncertain. The CDR3 covers 21 residues. Per the germline V gene, CDR1 is LGHNA and CDR2 is YSLEER. Trimming removed 1 base from V and 1 base from J, with 26 bases in between. The CDR3: CASSQGRGGQPPHESGNTIYF. The CDR3 coding sequence is TGCGCCAGCAGCCAAGGCCGCGGCGGGCAGCCACCCCACGAGTCTGGAAACACCATATATTTT.

The rearrangement links TRBV29-1 to TRBJ1-2; no definite D call. The CDR3 runs to 14 residues. The ends were cut back, 2 bases at V and 8 bases at J, with 18 bases in the middle. Germline V gene lookup returns CDR1 SQVTM and CDR2 ANQGSEA. The CDR3 DNA is TGCAGCGTTGAAATGCAGGAGACCAGCGTCGGCTACACCTTC. Translated: CSVEMQETSVGYTF.